This T cell receptor beta chain was observed in a study of blood T cell repertoires in COVID-19. Across the study: Material from acute and convalescent COVID-19 was sourced from the United States, Italy and Spain. The cDNA or gDNA used as material had been derived from T cells, B-cell-depleted T cells, or PBMCs.

As handled by the study authors: Nucleated cell number was recorded as an estimate derived from reference gene primer amplification. Libraries were prepared by immunoSEQ multiplex PCR; TCRdb keeps only in-frame clonotypes and omits some of them. That table supplies the V and J calls and clone size; D and trimming were determined from the DNA. The data show around 30,000 clones, around nine tenths seen once. The CDR3 is made up of 16 amino acids. The specimen sequenced was peripheral blood. The origin of this receptor is a human donor in a cohort sampled during active COVID-19. The donor label of this sample is uncertain. This chain joins TRBV21-1 and TRBJ2-7; the D call in the table, TRBD2, was not verified against the DNA. TRBV21-1 is assigned pseudogene status. The CDR3, as DNA: TGTGCCAGCAGCGACCTCACTAGCATTTCTCGCTACGAGCAGTACTTC. Residues: CASSDLTSISRYEQYF.